These T cell receptor beta chains were read from a single sample in a study of cytomegalovirus exposure and HLA in healthy donors. The method was immunoSEQ multiplex PCR; TCRdb's version includes in-frame clones alone and lacks a portion of them. Of 50,000 or so clones listed, around 73% are singletons. The material sequenced was PBMCs. These receptors all come from a woman aged 40 to 55 in good health and CMV-seropositive. The CDR3 runs from the conserved cysteine through the conserved F or W. The D gene is left open where the match is weak. Expanded clones get a size class; other rows say once, few or many, or leave the size out.

J | D | V | size | DNA | CDR3
TRBJ1-6 | - | TRBV7-8 | few | TGTGCCAGCAGCACAGGGTTCCCCTATAATTCACCCCTCCACTTT | CASSTGFPYNSPLHF
TRBJ1-1 | - | TRBV11-1 | - | TGTGCCAGCAGCTTAGCGTCGGGTGAAGCTTTCTTT | CASSLASGEAFF
TRBJ2-2 | TRBD1 | TRBV29-1 | - | TGCAGCGTGCAGGGGGACACCGGGGAGCTGTTTTTT | CSVQGDTGELFF
TRBJ2-7 | TRBD2 | TRBV12-5 | - | TGTGCTAGTGGTTTGGTCTGGGGGGGTAGCAAGAACGAGCAGTACTTC | CASGLVWGGSKNEQYF
TRBJ1-1 | - | TRBV7-9 | once | TGTGCCAGCAGCTCCCTCGGGGGGCGATCTTTCTTT | CASSSLGGRSFF
TRBJ2-3 | - | TRBV13 | - | TGTGCCAGCAGCTTAGGACTGTACACAGATACGCAGTATTTT | CASSLGLYTDTQYF
TRBJ1-1 | TRBD1 | TRBV10-2 | - | TGCGCCAGCAGCCTTCAGGGGGCAGGGACTGAAGCTTTCTTT | CASSLQGAGTEAFF
TRBJ1-5 | - | TRBV7-2 | few | TGTGCCAGCAGCTTAGACAGGAGCAATCAGCCCCAGCATTTT | CASSLDRSNQPQHF
TRBJ1-2 | - | TRBV6-1 | - | TGTGCCAGCAGTGAAGAATATTATGGCTACACCTTC | CASSEEYYGYTF
TRBJ1-5 | - | TRBV7-8 | - | TGTGCCAGCAGCTTAGACCAGGGGAGCAATCAGCCCCAGCATTTT | CASSLDQGSNQPQHF
TRBJ1-1 | TRBD1 | TRBV2 | - | TGTGCCAGCAAGAAGGACAGGGACAATTACACTGAAGCTTTCTTT | CASKKDRDNYTEAFF
TRBJ1-6 | - | TRBV6-5 | few | TGTGCCAGCAGTCACAGGGAGTATAATTCACCCCTCCACTTT | CASSHREYNSPLHF
TRBJ2-7 | - | TRBV5-1 | once | TGCGCCAGCAGCTTGGAAGACGCAGGCTACGAGCAGTACTTC | CASSLEDAGYEQYF
TRBJ2-6 | - | TRBV5-1 | - | TGCGCCAGCAGCTCTCAGCTAGGCTCTGGGGCCAACGTCCTGACTTTC | CASSSQLGSGANVLTF
TRBJ2-5 | TRBD2 | TRBV11-2 | - | TGTGCCAGCAGCTTGAGAGCGGGGGTAGAAGAGACCCAGTACTTC | CASSLRAGVEETQYF
TRBJ2-7 | - | TRBV5-1 | - | TGCGCCAGCAGCTCTCAGGGTCCCCTCTACGAGCAGTACTTC | CASSSQGPLYEQYF
TRBJ1-1 | - | TRBV27 | - | TGTGCCAGCAGTTTCGGTCCGAACACTGAAGCTTTCTTT | CASSFGPNTEAFF
TRBJ2-1 | - | TRBV30 | - | TGTGCCTGGAGTGTACTAGACCCCAATGAGCAGTTCTTC | CAWSVLDPNEQFF
TRBJ2-5 | TRBD1 | TRBV5-1 | - | TGCGCCAGCAGCCGGGACAGCCAAGAGACCCAGTACTTC | CASSRDSQETQYF
TRBJ1-2 | - | TRBV27 | - | TGTGCCAGCAGTCGACAGAAAGGGGCCTATGGCTACACCTTC | CASSRQKGAYGYTF
TRBJ1-1 | - | TRBV30 | - | TGTGCCTGGAGTGGGGCCATGAACACTGAAGCTTTCTTT | CAWSGAMNTEAFF
TRBJ2-7 | - | TRBV7-8 | - | TGTGCCAGCAGCTTACGGCGGCGGGACAGACTTTACGAGCAGTACTTC | CASSLRRRDRLYEQYF
TRBJ2-1 | - | TRBV18 | - | TGTGCCAGCTCACCACCGGGGCCCAATGAGCAGTTCTTC | CASSPPGPNEQFF
TRBJ2-2 | - | TRBV25-1 | - | TGTGCCAGCAGTAAACAGGGTGGCACCGGGGAGCTGTTTTTT | CASSKQGGTGELFF
TRBJ1-1 | - | TRBV2 | - | TGTGCCAGCAGTGGCGCCGGCGGCAGCTTTTTATCTCACACTGAAGCTTTCTTT | CASSGAGGSFLSHTEAFF
TRBJ2-2 | TRBD1 | TRBV11-2 | - | TGTGCCAGCAGCGGGATTGGACAGGGTTCCGGGGAGCTGTTTTTT | CASSGIGQGSGELFF
TRBJ1-2 | TRBD1 | TRBV27 | once | TGTGCCAGGGGGTCAGGGACAGGGCTCTATGGCTACACCTTC | CARGSGTGLYGYTF
TRBJ2-7 | - | TRBV28 | once | TGTGCCAGCTGGGCCGGGACACTCTACGAGCAGTACTTC | CASWAGTLYEQYF
TRBJ1-1 | - | TRBV12-5 | - | TGTGCTAGTGCCGCGGGCAGGCTGGAAGCTTTCTTT | CASAAGRLEAFF
TRBJ2-7 | TRBD2 | TRBV5-4 | - | TGTGCCAGCAGCTTGGAGGGGACTAGCGGGGGTGGGTACTTC | CASSLEGTSGGGYF
TRBJ1-1 | - | TRBV9 | - | TGTGCCAGCGGCCAGGGCCCGGAGGGAACTGAAGCTTTCTTT | CASGQGPEGTEAFF
TRBJ2-4 | TRBD2 | TRBV18 | - | TGTGCCAGCTCACCAAAGGGACTAGCGGGGGGTTATGTCATTCAGTACTTC | CASSPKGLAGGYVIQYF
TRBJ2-1 | - | TRBV5-4 | - | TGTGCCAGCCACAGTTACAATGAGCAGTTCTTC | CASHSYNEQFF